This entry is about one T cell receptor beta chain. This sample is part of a study of blood T cell repertoires in COVID-19. In the study overall: COVID-19 samples, acute and convalescent, were from the United States, Italy and Spain. Sample material is recorded as cDNA or gDNA derived from T cells, B-cell-depleted T cells, or PBMCs.

Per the authors' pipeline: The authors estimated nucleated cell counts from reference gene primer amplification. Only in-frame clones appear in the TCRdb table, and some are missing; sequencing was by immunoSEQ multiplex PCR. V and J calls and clone size are as listed in that table; D and trimming were resolved from the DNA. The table shows about 120,000 clones, with 78% occurring only once. J gave up 5 bases and V 1 base, and 7 bases lay outside the gene matches. This CDR3 has 15 amino acids. Germline V lookup: CDR1 SGHTA, CDR2 FQGTGA. Sequenced input: peripheral blood. The TCR sequence derives from a man aged 65-85 years with acute or convalescent COVID-19. V is TRBV7-3 and J is TRBJ2-7; 8 bases agree with TRBD2. This chain's CDR3 is CASSLIGGAVNEQYF. For the CDR3, the DNA is TGTGCCAGCAGCTTAATCGGGGGGGCAGTAAACGAGCAGTACTTC.